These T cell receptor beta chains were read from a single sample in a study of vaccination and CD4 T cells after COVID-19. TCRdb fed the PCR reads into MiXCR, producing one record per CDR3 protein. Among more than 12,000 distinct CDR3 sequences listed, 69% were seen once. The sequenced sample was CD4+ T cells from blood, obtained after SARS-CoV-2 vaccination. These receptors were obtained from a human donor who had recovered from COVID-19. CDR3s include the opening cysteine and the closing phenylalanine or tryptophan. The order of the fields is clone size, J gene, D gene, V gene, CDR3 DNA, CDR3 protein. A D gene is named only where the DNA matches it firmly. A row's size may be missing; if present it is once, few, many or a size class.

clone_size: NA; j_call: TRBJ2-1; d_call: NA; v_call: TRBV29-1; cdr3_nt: TGCAGCGTTGATCGGCAGTACAATGAGCAGTTCTTC; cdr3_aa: CSVDRQYNEQFF
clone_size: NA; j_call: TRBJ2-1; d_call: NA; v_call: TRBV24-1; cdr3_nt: TGTGCCACCAGTGACGCGGGCCTTAACTCCTACAATGAGCAGTTCTTC; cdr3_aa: CATSDAGLNSYNEQFF
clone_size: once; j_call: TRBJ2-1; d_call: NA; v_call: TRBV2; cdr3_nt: TGTGCCAGCAGTGAAACTAGTGACAATGAGCAGTTCTTC; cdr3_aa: CASSETSDNEQFF
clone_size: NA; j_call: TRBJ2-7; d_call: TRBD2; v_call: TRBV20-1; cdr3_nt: TGCAGTGCTAGGGGGTCTAGCGGGAGGACGGACTTC; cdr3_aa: CSARGSSGRTDF
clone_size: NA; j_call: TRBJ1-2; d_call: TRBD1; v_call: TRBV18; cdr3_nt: TGTGCCAGCTCGACTCAGGGACAGAACTATGGCTACACCTTC; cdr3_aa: CASSTQGQNYGYTF
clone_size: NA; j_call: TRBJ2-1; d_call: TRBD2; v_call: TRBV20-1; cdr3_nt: TGCAGTGCTAGGAGGGAGGGAAATGAGCAGTTCTTC; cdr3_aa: CSARREGNEQFF
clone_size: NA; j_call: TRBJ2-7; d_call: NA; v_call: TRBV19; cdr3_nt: TGTGCCAGTAGACTACTCCTTTTTAGCTCCTACGAGCAGTACTTC; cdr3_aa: CASRLLLFSSYEQYF
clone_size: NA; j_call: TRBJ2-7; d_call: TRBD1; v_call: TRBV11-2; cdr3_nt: TGTGCCAGCAGCCGTCCCGGGACAGGGACCTACGAGCAGTACTTC; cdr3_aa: CASSRPGTGTYEQYF
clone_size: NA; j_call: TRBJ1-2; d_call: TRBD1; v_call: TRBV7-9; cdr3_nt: TGTGCCAGCAGCACCCGGGACAGGGAATCTAAGGGCTACACCTTC; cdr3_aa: CASSTRDRESKGYTF
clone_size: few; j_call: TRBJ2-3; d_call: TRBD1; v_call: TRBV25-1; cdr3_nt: TGTGCCAGCAAAGGTCAAGGGGGCGGCACAGATACGCAGTATTTT; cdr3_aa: CASKGQGGGTDTQYF
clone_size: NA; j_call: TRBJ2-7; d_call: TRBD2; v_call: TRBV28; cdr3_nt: TGTGCCAGTAAGGCTAGCGGGAGGGGCGAGCAGTACTTC; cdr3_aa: CASKASGRGEQYF
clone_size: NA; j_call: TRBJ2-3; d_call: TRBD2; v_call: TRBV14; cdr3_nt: TGTGCCAGCAGCCTAGAGACCCCTTTCGGGAGGGAGGATACGCAGTATTTT; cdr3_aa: CASSLETPFGREDTQYF
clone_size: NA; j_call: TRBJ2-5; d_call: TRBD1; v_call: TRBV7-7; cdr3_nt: TGTGCCAGCAGCCCCGGGACAGGGGGCGAGGAGACCCAGTACTTC; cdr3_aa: CASSPGTGGEETQYF
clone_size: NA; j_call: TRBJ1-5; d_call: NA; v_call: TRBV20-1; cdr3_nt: TGCAGTGCTCCGGGGTCCGTACAAGATCAGCCCCAGCATTTT; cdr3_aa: CSAPGSVQDQPQHF
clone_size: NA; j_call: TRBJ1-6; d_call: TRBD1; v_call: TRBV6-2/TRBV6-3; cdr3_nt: TGTGCCAGCAGGAGGACAGGCTCGGGATCACCCCTCCACTTT; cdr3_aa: CASRRTGSGSPLHF
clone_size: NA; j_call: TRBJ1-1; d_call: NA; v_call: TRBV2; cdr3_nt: TGTGCCAGCAGCGATGATGATTGGACTGAAGCTTTCTTT; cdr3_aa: CASSDDDWTEAFF
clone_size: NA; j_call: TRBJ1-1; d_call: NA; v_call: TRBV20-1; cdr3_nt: TGCAGTGCTCTAGGGACACCACAAAAAGGGGCTTTCTTT; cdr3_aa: CSALGTPQKGAFF
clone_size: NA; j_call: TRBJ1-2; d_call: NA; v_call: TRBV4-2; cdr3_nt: TGTGCCAGCAGCCAAGATGGAGGGTTCTATGGCTACACCTTC; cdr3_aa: CASSQDGGFYGYTF
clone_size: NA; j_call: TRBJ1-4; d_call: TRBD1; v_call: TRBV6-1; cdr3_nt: TGTGCCATGGGACAGGGAGGGGATAATGAAAAACTGTTTTTT; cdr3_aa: CAMGQGGDNEKLFF
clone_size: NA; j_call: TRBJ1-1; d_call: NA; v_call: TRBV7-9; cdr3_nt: TGTGCCAGCAGCGTCAGGGCCGCGAACACTGAAGCTTTCTTT; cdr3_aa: CASSVRAANTEAFF
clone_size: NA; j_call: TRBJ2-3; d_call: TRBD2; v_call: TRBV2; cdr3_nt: TGTGCCAGCAGCAAATTTGGAGGCGGGAGTGGTGCAGATACGCAGTATTTT; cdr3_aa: CASSKFGGGSGADTQYF
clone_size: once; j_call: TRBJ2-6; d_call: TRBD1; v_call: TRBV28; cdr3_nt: TGTGCCAGCAGTTTATTCAGGGGGCTAATCTCTGGGGCCAACGTCCTGACTTTC; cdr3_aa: CASSLFRGLISGANVLTF
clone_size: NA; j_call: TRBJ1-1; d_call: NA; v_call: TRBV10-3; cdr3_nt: TGTGCTGCCACCAAGGAGCTAGGGACATTGAACACTGAAGCTTTCTTT; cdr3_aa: CAATKELGTLNTEAFF
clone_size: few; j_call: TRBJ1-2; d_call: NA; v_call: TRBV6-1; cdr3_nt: TGTGCCAGCACCAACCGGGCGGGCTATGGCTACACCTTC; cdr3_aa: CASTNRAGYGYTF
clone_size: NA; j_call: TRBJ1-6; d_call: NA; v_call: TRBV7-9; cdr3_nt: TGTGCCAGCAGCTTAGATCAGGGGCAAAATTCACCCCTCCACTTT; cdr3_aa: CASSLDQGQNSPLHF
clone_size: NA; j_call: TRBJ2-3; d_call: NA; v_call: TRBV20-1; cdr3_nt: TGCAGTGCTAGAGGGGACACAGATACGCAGTATTTT; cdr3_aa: CSARGDTDTQYF
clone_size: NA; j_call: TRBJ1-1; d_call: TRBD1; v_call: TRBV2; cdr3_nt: TGTGCCAGCAGTATTCGGACAGGCGCCTTCTTT; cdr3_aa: CASSIRTGAFF
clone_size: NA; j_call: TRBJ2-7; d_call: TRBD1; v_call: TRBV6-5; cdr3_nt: TGTGCCAGCAGTTACGGGACAGGGGCCTACGAGCAGTACTTC; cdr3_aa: CASSYGTGAYEQYF
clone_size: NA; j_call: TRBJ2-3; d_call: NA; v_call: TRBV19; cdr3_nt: TGTGCCAGTAGTACCACTTCGGGGCCTGCACGTGATACGCAGTATTTT; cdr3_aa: CASSTTSGPARDTQYF
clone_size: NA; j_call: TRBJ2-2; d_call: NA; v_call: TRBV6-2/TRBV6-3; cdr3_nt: TGTGCCAGCAGGTGGGGGAACACCGGGGAGCTGTTTTTT; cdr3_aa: CASRWGNTGELFF
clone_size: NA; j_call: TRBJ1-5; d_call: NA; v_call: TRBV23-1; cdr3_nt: TGCGCCAGCAGCCAAATGAGGTCGGGGATTAGCAATCAGCCCCAGCATTTT; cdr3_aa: CASSQMRSGISNQPQHF
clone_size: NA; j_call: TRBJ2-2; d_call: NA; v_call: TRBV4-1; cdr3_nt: TGCGCCAGCAGCCAAATGGGCCGACCAAGGAACACCGGGGAGCTGTTTTTT; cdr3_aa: CASSQMGRPRNTGELFF
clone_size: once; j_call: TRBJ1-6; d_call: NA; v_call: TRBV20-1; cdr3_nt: TGCAGTCCTGATAGGATCGATTCACCCCTCCACTTT; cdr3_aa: CSPDRIDSPLHF
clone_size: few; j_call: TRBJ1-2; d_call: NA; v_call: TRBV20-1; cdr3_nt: TGCAGTGCTAGAGATTATCGGCAAGCCAAGTCTACCGGCTACACCTTC; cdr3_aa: CSARDYRQAKSTGYTF
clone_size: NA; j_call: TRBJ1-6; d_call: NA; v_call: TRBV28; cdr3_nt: TGTGCCAGCAGAGGGTCCTATAATTCACCCCTCCACTTT; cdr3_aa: CASRGSYNSPLHF
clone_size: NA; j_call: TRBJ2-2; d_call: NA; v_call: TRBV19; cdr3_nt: TGTGCCAGTAGTATAGTCGGGTCCGTCACCGGGGAGCTGTTTTTT; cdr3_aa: CASSIVGSVTGELFF
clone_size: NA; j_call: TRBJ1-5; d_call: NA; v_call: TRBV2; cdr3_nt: TGTGCCAGCAGTGAAGCGTTCCAGCCCCAGCATTTT; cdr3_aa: CASSEAFQPQHF
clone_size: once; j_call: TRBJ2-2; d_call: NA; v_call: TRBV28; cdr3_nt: TGTGCCAGCAGCCGGGCGGGTGTCCCGGCCGGGGAGCTGTTTTTT; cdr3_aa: CASSRAGVPAGELFF
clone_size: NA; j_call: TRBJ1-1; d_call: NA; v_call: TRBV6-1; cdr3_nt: TGTGCCAGCAGTCGGCGGAAGATCCTGAACACTGAAGCTTTCTTT; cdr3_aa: CASSRRKILNTEAFF
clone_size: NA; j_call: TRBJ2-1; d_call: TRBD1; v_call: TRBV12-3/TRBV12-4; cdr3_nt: TGTGCCAGCAGTTTAGAGGGGACAGGGAGGATGTATGAGCAGTTCTTC; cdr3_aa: CASSLEGTGRMYEQFF